This T cell receptor (beta chain) was documented in a study of blood T cell repertoires in COVID-19. Overall study context: Researchers got acute and convalescent COVID-19 samples from the United States, Italy and Spain. In each case, the material was cDNA or gDNA derived from T cells, B-cell-depleted T cells, or PBMCs.

The germline V gene encodes CDR1 LGHNA and CDR2 YNFKEQ. The CDR3 has 16 amino acids. V dropped 2 bases and J dropped 6; count of bases not matched to a gene: 9. Authors' analysis steps: Amplification of reference gene primers provided the estimated nucleated cell counts. Clones were sequenced by immunoSEQ multiplex PCR, and TCRdb holds only the in-frame ones, with some missing. V, J and clone size were drawn from that table, and D and trimming were deduced from the DNA. The profile shows 200,000 to 250,000 clones, 70% to 90% of them singletons. This clonotype was sampled from a woman between 18 and 29 years old who had recovered from COVID-19. Sequenced input: peripheral blood. This rearrangement joins TRBV4-2 to TRBJ1-5; 8 positions agree with TRBD1. Written as DNA, the CDR3 is TGTGCCAGCAGCCAACTAACCGGACAGGGAGGTCAGCCCCAGCATTTT. Translation gives CASSQLTGQGGQPQHF.